This TCR beta chain was captured by sequencing in a study of T cells in Graves' hyperthyroidism and ophthalmopathy. Findings of the study overall: Most expanded thyroid clonotypes above 0.001 also appeared in blood.

The CDR3 is 17 residues long. V lost 5 bases and J lost 8, with 22 bases in between. The V gene's germline CDR1 is SGHTA and CDR2 FQGNSA. This clonotype was seen repeatedly, ten times or more. What it binds is unknown. Diagnostic decisions used clinical symptoms, serum thyroxine and TRAb, thyroid ultrasound and orbital computed tomography. RNA transcripts served as the template for amplifying TCR beta CDR3 regions. Using the HTBI primer set, a first-round RT-PCR was run on the TCR CDR3. TCRdb re-called the multiplex PCR reads through MiXCR, storing one row per CDR3 protein. The sample includes some 350,000 distinct CDR3 sequences, approximately 14% of them seen just once.

The rearrangement uses TRBV7-2 and TRBJ1-6; no firm D call. This receptor was identified in a woman aged 18-29 years with Graves' hyperthyroidism that later progressed to Graves' ophthalmopathy. Material: blood. As DNA, the CDR3 is TGTGCCAGCAGCCTAAGGCGGTGGGCAGCACCGGATTCACCCCTCCACTTT. As protein: CASSLRRWAAPDSPLHF.